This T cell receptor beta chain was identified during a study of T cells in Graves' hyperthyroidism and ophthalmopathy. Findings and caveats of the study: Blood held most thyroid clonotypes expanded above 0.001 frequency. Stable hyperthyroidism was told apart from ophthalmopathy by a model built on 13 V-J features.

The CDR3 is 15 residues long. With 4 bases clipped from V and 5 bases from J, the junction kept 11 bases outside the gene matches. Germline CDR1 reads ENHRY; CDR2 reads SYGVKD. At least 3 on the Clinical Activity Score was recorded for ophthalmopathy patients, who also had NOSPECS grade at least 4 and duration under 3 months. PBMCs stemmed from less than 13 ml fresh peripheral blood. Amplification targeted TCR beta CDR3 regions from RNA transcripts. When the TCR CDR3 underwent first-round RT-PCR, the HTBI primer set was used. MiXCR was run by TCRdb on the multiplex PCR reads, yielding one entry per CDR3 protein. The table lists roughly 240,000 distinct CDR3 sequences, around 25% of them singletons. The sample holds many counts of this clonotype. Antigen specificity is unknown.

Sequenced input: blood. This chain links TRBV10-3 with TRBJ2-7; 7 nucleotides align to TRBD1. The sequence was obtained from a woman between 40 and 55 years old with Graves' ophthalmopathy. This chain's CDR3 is CAISGRQGLSDEQYF. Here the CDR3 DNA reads TGTGCCATCAGTGGGCGACAGGGCCTCTCGGACGAGCAGTACTTC.